Listed below are T cell receptor beta chains from one sample, sequenced in a study of control samples from healthy donors and cancer patients. Here immunoSEQ multiplex PCR was the method, and the copy in TCRdb shows in-frame clones only, minus some. This table has about 110,000 clones, approximately 84% appearing once. Sequenced sample: blood. Receptor source: a man between 18 and 29 years old in good health. Both conserved end residues are trimmed from each CDR3. Clone size is not always given. Where it is, it says once, few, many or a class for expanded clones.

cdr3_aa	v_call	j_call	clone_size
ASSDSGAGEQF	TRBV6-4	TRBJ2-1	NA
ASSHTPRVQPQH	TRBV6-8	TRBJ1-5	few
ASSPPISAGRYEQY	TRBV27	TRBJ2-7	NA
AHSEGKRIDTQY	TRBV30	TRBJ2-3	NA
ASSLSQAQVANVLT	TRBV7-2	TRBJ2-6	NA
ASSMTGSAETQY	TRBV7-2	TRBJ2-5	NA
ATSDRGGTDTQY	TRBV24-1	TRBJ2-3	NA
AWIRNTEAF	TRBV30	TRBJ1-1	NA
ASIQNFYNEQF	TRBV2	TRBJ2-1	NA
ASSPRGASTYEQY	TRBV7-9	TRBJ2-7	NA
ASGPPSTSEQF	TRBV12-5	TRBJ2-1	NA
ASSSKGQGRGSYEQY	TRBV27	TRBJ2-7	NA
ASSQVGQTSKTNEKLF	TRBV3-1/TRBV3-2	TRBJ1-4	NA
ACPRTGGARNTEAF	TRBV30	TRBJ1-1	NA
ASTRTGALRDTEAF	TRBV19	TRBJ1-1	NA
ASSTLWTQPQH	TRBV6-5	TRBJ1-5	NA
ASSLGQDPYGYT	TRBV7-9	TRBJ1-2	NA
ASSLLAGAWAGELF	TRBV5-5	TRBJ2-2	NA
ASSSWDRENTEAF	TRBV18	TRBJ1-1	NA
ASSLYRMNTEAF	TRBV5-4	TRBJ1-1	NA
AISPRGDEQF	TRBV10-3	TRBJ2-1	NA
ASSRRLDSRYT	TRBV7-8	TRBJ1-2	few
ASSRGTGDAYEQY	TRBV5-1	TRBJ2-7	NA
ASSARGGSDTQY	TRBV9	TRBJ2-3	NA
ASSPWRASTDTQY	TRBV11-2	TRBJ2-3	NA
ASSLDPARGNIQY	TRBV5-1	TRBJ2-4	NA
ASSSTQGALGNSPLH	TRBV5-6	TRBJ1-6	NA
ASSLGLAGGLRASYNEQF	TRBV27	TRBJ2-1	NA
SASDGNTEAF	TRBV20-1	TRBJ1-1	NA
ASSESYDEQF	TRBV10-1	TRBJ2-1	NA
ASSRSRQGEQY	TRBV28	TRBJ2-7	once
ASSLRTGSTQETQY	TRBV5-4	TRBJ2-5	NA
ATSDRGGEAF	TRBV24-1	TRBJ1-1	NA
ASSSFDRGFEAF	TRBV6-2/TRBV6-3	TRBJ1-1	NA